A single sample is the source of the 23 T cell receptor beta chains below, sequenced in a study of T cell responses to AZD1222 COVID-19 vaccine. This table comes from immunoSEQ multiplex PCR, and its TCRdb copy is limited to in-frame clones, with some not included. The sample lists some 90,000 clones, roughly 89% seen once, with roughly 2.3% in the top ten. This specimen was peripheral blood, taken on day 0 of AZD1222 vaccination. All receptors come from an adult in good health.

The table lists this clone with a count of one. The CDR3 DNA sequence: TGTGCCAGCAGCCAAGATCGGGGGTGGGAGGGCGTCGGTAACTATGGCTACACCTTC. Translating gives CASSQDRGWEGVGNYGYTF. This chain links TRBV3-1 (or the pseudogene TRBV3-2) with TRBJ1-2; D might be TRBD1 (5 bases). CDR1 is LGHDT and CDR2 is YNNKEL in the germline V gene (reference sequence). The CDR3 runs to 19 residues. The V and J ends lost 0 bases and 1 base respectively, with 21 bases between them.

The chain has TRBV7-9 and TRBJ1-1; no firm D call. Germline V CDR1 and CDR2: SEHNR, FQNEAQ (reference sequence). The CDR3 is 16 residues long. With 3 bases removed from V and 0 bases from J, the gap between germline ends came to 14 bases. CDR3 residues: CASSLGGSRMNTEAFF. The DNA for the CDR3 is TGTGCCAGCAGCTTGGGTGGGAGTAGGATGAACACTGAAGCTTTCTTT.

The CDR3, as DNA: TGTGCTAGTGGTTTGGAAGATACTGAAGCTTTCTTT. Translating gives CASGLEDTEAFF. This chain uses TRBV12-5 with TRBJ1-1; D call uncertain. V shed 1 base and J shed 5 bases, with 5 bases lying between them. The CDR3 is 12 residues long. Per the germline V gene, CDR1 is LGHNT and CDR2 is FRNRAP.

V usage is TRBV29-1 and J usage is TRBJ1-1; the D is unclear. The V end lost 6 bases, the J end lost 4 bases, and 12 bases lay between the germline ends. Germline assignment: CDR1 SQVTM and CDR2 ANQGSEA. This CDR3 is built from 12 residues. DNA of the CDR3: TGCAGCGTAGGCCGTGGTGGCACTGAAGCTTTCTTT. Protein product: CSVGRGGTEAFF.

This clone was detected only once. This sequence joins TRBV5-1 and TRBJ2-3; D is uncertain. Germline CDR1 SGHRS, CDR2 YFSETQ. V dropped 3 bases and J dropped 3 bases, with 14 bases sitting between them. CDR3 size: 15 residues. This CDR3 is CASSYMGLATDTQYF. Written as DNA, the CDR3 is TGCGCCAGCAGCTATATGGGTTTGGCTACAGATACGCAGTATTTT.

The chain carries TRBV7-8 and TRBJ2-5; unclear D gene. Trimming cost V 2 bases and J 5 bases, with 6 bases left between them. Germline assignment: CDR1 SGHVS and CDR2 FQNEAQ. This CDR3 has 12 residues. CDR3 region: CASSLSRETQYF. DNA of the CDR3: TGTGCCAGCAGCTTATCGCGGGAGACCCAGTACTTC. The full variable domain, rest sourced from reference TRBV7-8 and TRBJ2-5, is GAGVSQSPRYKVAKRGQDVALRCDPISGHVSLFWYQQALGQGPEFLTYFQNEAQLDKSGLPSDRFFAERPEGSVSTLKIQRTQQEDSAVYLCASSLSRETQYFGPGTRLLVL.

This chain connects TRBV5-1 to TRBJ2-1, with 10 bases aligning to TRBD1. Trimming took 0 bases from V and 8 from J; bases not matched to a gene: 8. The CDR3 loop spans 16 amino acids. Germline V gene data show CDR1 as SGHRS and CDR2 as YFSETQ. In nucleotides, the CDR3 is TGCGCCAGCAGCTTGGTACGGGACAGGGGCCTGGATGAGCAGTTCTTC. Encoded protein: CASSLVRDRGLDEQFF.

The CDR3 DNA sequence: TGCGCCAGCAGTGAGTCCGGTGAGCAGTTCTTC. It specifies CASSESGEQFF. The chain carries TRBV10-1 and TRBJ2-1; D remains unclear. Germline V gene data show CDR1 as WNHNN and CDR2 as SYGVQD (reference sequence). CDR3 size: 11 residues. With 0 bases removed from V and 9 bases from J, the gap between germline ends came to 3 bases.

The count of this clone is one. The V and J genes are TRBV5-1 and TRBJ1-4, with D unclear. V lost 3 bases and J 5 bases, leaving 11 bases between the germline ends. This CDR3 region has 14 residues. Germline lookup yields CDR1 SGHRS and CDR2 YFSETQ. The CDR3 bases are TGCGCCAGCAGCTCTAACATAAGAAATGAAAAACTGTTTTTT. It translates to CASSSNIRNEKLFF.

The rearrangement uses TRBV7-9 and TRBJ2-2; perhaps TRBD1 as D (5 bases). CDR1 is SEHNR, CDR2 FQNEAQ, per germline (reference sequence). V lost 1 base and J lost 4, with 13 bases in between. The CDR3 length is 16 residues. The CDR3 coding sequence is TGTGCCAGCAGCTTAGAATCCATTGGGGCCACCGGGGAGCTGTTTTTT. It specifies CASSLESIGATGELFF.

This chain connects TRBV29-1 to TRBJ1-2; 9 positions match TRBD1. Looked up from germline, CDR1 is SQVTM and CDR2 is ANQGSEA. V lost 6 bases and J lost 6; bases outside the gene matches: 8. The CDR3 totals 13 residues. This CDR3 reads CSVGADRGDGYTF. The CDR3 region has the DNA TGCAGCGTGGGTGCGGACAGGGGAGATGGCTACACCTTC.

This rearrangement joins TRBV19 to TRBJ1-5; no definite D call. Trimming removed 5 bases from V and 7 bases from J, with 12 bases in between. The CDR3 has 13 residues. Germline V gene data show CDR1 as LNHDA and CDR2 as SQIVND (reference sequence). The CDR3 loop reads CASSPAAGQPQHF. DNA of the CDR3: TGTGCCAGTAGTCCAGCCGCGGGACAGCCCCAGCATTTT. Combining the CDR3 with reference TRBV19 and TRBJ1-5 gives the whole variable domain DGGITQSPKYLFRKEGQNVTLSCEQNLNHDAMYWYRQDPGQGLRLIYYSQIVNDFQKGDIAEGYSVSREKKESFPLTVTSAQKNPTAFYLCASSPAAGQPQHFGDGTRLSIL.

The chain combines TRBV13 with TRBJ2-1, with 9 bases fitting TRBD1. Looked up from germline, CDR1 is PRHDT and CDR2 is FYEKMQ (reference sequence). Trimming cost V 5 bases and J 5 bases; bases outside gene matches: 10. The CDR3 consists of 16 residues. This CDR3 reads CASSIRTGALNNEQFF. The CDR3 bases are TGTGCCAGCAGCATCCGGACAGGGGCGTTGAACAATGAGCAGTTCTTC.

V is TRBV4-2 and J is TRBJ1-3; TRBD1 might be the D (5 bases). Germline assignment: CDR1 LGHNA and CDR2 YNFKEQ. The CDR3 length is 16 residues. V was shortened by 5 bases and J by 0 bases, with 14 bases between the two germline ends. Here the CDR3 DNA reads TGTGCCAGCAGCTACTCTCGGGGGGGCTCTGGAAACACCATATATTTT. It codes for CASSYSRGGSGNTIYF.

This sequence joins TRBV19 and TRBJ1-3; weak D call: TRBD1 (5 bases). Germline CDR1 reads LNHDA; CDR2 reads SQIVND (reference sequence). The CDR3 is made up of 16 amino acids. V was trimmed by 6 bases and J by 0 bases, leaving 15 bases between them. As DNA, the CDR3 is TGTGCCAGTAGCCCGGGGCTTGTCTACTCTGGAAACACCATATATTTT. Amino acids: CASSPGLVYSGNTIYF.

CDR3 nucleotides: TGTGCCAGCAAGAGGGTTGGGGACACTGAAGCTTTCTTT. Translation: CASKRVGDTEAFF. This chain connects TRBV12-3 or TRBV12-4 to TRBJ1-1; no firm D call. Trimming took off 7 bases at V and 3 bases at J, with 12 bases between the two ends. The CDR3 is made up of 13 amino acids.

The chain carries TRBV28 and TRBJ2-7, with TRBD2 matching 8 bases. The CDR3 totals 15 residues. The germline CDR1 and CDR2 sequences are MDHEN and SYDVKM. V lost 2 bases, J lost 3 bases, and 6 bases stayed unmatched. CDR3 sequence reads: CASSLTSGRHYEQYF. The CDR3 DNA is TGTGCCAGCAGTTTAACTAGCGGCCGACACTACGAGCAGTACTTC. Together with reference TRBV28 and TRBJ2-7, the CDR3 gives the full variable domain: DVKVTQSSRYLVKRTGEKVFLECVQDMDHENMFWYRQDPGLGLRLIYFSYDVKMKEKGDIPEGYSVSREKKERFSLILESASTNQTSMYLCASSLTSGRHYEQYFGPGTRLTVT.

This clone was picked up a small number of times. This chain connects TRBV11-2 to TRBJ2-3, with D tentatively TRBD1 or TRBD2 (6 bases each). The CDR3 has 15 amino acids. V lost 4 bases to trimming and J lost 4 bases, with 15 bases between them. Germline lookup yields CDR1 SGHAT and CDR2 FQNNGV. This CDR3 reads CASSSPRGVSDTQYF. The DNA of the CDR3 is TGTGCCAGCAGCTCCCCGAGGGGGGTGTCAGATACGCAGTATTTT.

V is TRBV7-2 and J is TRBJ2-3; D unresolved. The CDR3 has 14 amino acids. Germline assignment: CDR1 SGHTA and CDR2 FQGNSA. Trimming shortened V by 3 bases and J by 4 bases, and 11 bases separated the two germline ends. The chain's CDR3 is CASSLEKRADTQYF. In DNA, the CDR3 is TGTGCCAGCAGCTTGGAAAAGCGAGCAGATACGCAGTATTTT.

The genes are TRBV13 and TRBJ2-7; perhaps TRBD1 as D (5 bases). CDR1 is PRHDT and CDR2 is FYEKMQ in the germline V gene (reference sequence). This CDR3 spans 13 amino acids. V was cut by 8 bases and J by 6 bases, with 17 bases left in between. The CDR3 reads CASAPSGLGEQYF. The CDR3 nucleotides are TGTGCCAGCGCGCCGTCAGGGTTGGGCGAGCAGTACTTC.

This clone was seen once. The rearrangement uses TRBV9 and TRBJ2-7; possibly TRBD1 or TRBD2 for D (6 bases each). V lost 0 bases and J 0 bases, leaving 13 bases between the germline ends. Germline-derived CDR1 and CDR2 are SGDLS and YYNGEE. The CDR3 consists of 16 residues. The CDR3 nucleotides are TGTGCCAGCAGCGTAGGTTGGGGGGCGAGCTCCTACGAGCAGTACTTC. It codes for CASSVGWGASSYEQYF.

This clone has only one observation. The gene calls are TRBV10-3 and TRBJ1-6; 12 bases are a match to TRBD1. Losses at the gene ends were 6 bases for V and 10 bases for J; bases not matched to a gene: 10. Germline V gives CDR1 ENHRY, CDR2 SYGVKD. The CDR3 is made up of 16 amino acids. This chain's CDR3 is CAISPSGTGGESPLHF. DNA for the CDR3: TGTGCCATCAGCCCTTCCGGGACAGGGGGCGAATCACCCCTCCACTTT.

The chain employs TRBV2 and TRBJ2-3; a weak D match, TRBD1 (5 bases). The CDR3 spans 15 residues. The V end was cut by 8 bases, the J end by 2 bases, with 17 bases between. Germline V gene lookup returns CDR1 SNHLY and CDR2 FYNNEI. The CDR3 protein is CASALRRVFTDTQYF. Written as DNA, the CDR3 is TGTGCCAGCGCCCTTCGCAGGGTATTCACAGATACGCAGTATTTT. Based on the CDR3 plus reference TRBV2 and TRBJ2-3, the full variable domain is EPEVTQTPSHQVTQMGQEVILRCVPISNHLYFYWYRQILGQKVEFLVSFYNNEISEKSEIFDDQFSVERPDGSNFTLKIRSTKLEDSAMYFCASALRRVFTDTQYFGPGTRLTVL.